This paragraph reports one TCR beta chain. Antigen unknown. This specimen belongs to a study of CD8+CD57+ T cells in acquired aplastic anemia. Study details: DNA per sorted CD4+ or CD8+ sample ranged about 0.18 to 30 ug, averaging around 3 ug.

According to the study, genomic DNA was the template for TCR beta VDJ and CDR3 profiling. TCRdb re-analysed the reads in MiXCR, keeping a single row per CDR3 protein. The sample contains some 410,000 distinct CDR3 sequences, 65% to 75% of which appear only once. Germline V gene data show CDR1 as SGHRS and CDR2 as YFSETQ. The CDR3 is 13 amino acids. Losses at the gene ends were 2 bases for V and 6 bases for J; bases not matched to a gene: 4. General study results and limits: Researchers report that twenty-nine CD8+ CDR3 sequences appeared in both patients and controls.

The source material was sorted CD4+, CD8+, or CD8+CD57+ T cells (not recorded which) from PBMCs. This TCR derives from a human donor in good health, serving as a control. V and J are TRBV5-1 and TRBJ1-2; TRBD1 matches 7 bases. CDR3 region: CASSLVQGDGYTF. CDR3 sequence (DNA): TGCGCCAGCAGCTTAGTTCAGGGGGATGGCTACACCTTC.